This T cell receptor beta chain is drawn from a study of cytomegalovirus exposure and HLA in healthy donors. Background on the study: The Caucasian-associated ancestry cluster held around 81% of a few hundred genotyped donors.

This clone was counted between two and nine times. What it recognizes is unknown. The ends lost 11 bases at V and 2 bases at J; junction bases unmatched: 6. CDR1 SNHLY and CDR2 FYNNEI come from the germline V gene. The CDR3 is 13 residues long. The PCR employed 60 Vbeta primers together with 13 Jbeta primers. Repertoires were generated with immunoSEQ multiplex PCR, while TCRdb's copy carries only in-frame clones and drops some. This table holds under 200,000 clones, less than 90% found once. Study findings and constraints: The study had only CMV serostatus as immune exposure information. Confirmation was obtained in vitro that a few CMV-associated chains are specific for CMV antigens.

The source material was PBMCs. This chain uses TRBV2 with TRBJ2-1, with 7 nucleotides matching TRBD1. The sequence came from a woman under 40 in good health and CMV-seronegative. The CDR3 spells CAARDSTYNEQFF. In DNA form, the CDR3 reads TGTGCCGCCCGGGACAGCACCTACAATGAGCAGTTCTTC.